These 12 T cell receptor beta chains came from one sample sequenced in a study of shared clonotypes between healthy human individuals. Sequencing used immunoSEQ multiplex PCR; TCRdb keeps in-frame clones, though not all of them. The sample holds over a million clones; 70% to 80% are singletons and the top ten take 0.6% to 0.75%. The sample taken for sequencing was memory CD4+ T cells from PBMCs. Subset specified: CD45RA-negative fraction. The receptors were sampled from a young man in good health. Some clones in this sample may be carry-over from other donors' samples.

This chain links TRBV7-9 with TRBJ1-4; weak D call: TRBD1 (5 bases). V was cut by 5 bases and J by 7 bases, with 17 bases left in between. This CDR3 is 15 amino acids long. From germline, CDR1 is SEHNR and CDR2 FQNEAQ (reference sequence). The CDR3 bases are TGTGCCAGCAGCGCCCGGGACCTGGGAGGTGAAAAACTGTTTTTT. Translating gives CASSARDLGGEKLFF.

CDR3 bases: TGTGCCTGGGGGGAGGGGAGCAATTCACCCCTCCACTTT. Its protein product is CAWGEGSNSPLHF. The rearrangement joins TRBV30 to TRBJ1-6; tentative D call: TRBD1 (5 bases). CDR3 length equals 13 residues. V lost 5 bases to trimming and J lost 7 bases, with 12 bases between them. Germline CDR1 reads GTSNPN; CDR2 reads SVGIG (reference sequence). Based on the CDR3 plus reference TRBV30 and TRBJ1-6, the full variable domain is SQTIHQWPATLVQPVGSPLSLECTVEGTSNPNLYWYRQAAGRGLQLLFYSVGIGQISSEVPQNLSASRPQDRQFILSSKKLLLSDSGFYLCAWGEGSNSPLHFGNGTRLTVT.

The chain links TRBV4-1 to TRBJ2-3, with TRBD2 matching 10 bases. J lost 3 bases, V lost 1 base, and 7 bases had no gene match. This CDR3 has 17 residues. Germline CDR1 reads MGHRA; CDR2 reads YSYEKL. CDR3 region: CASSQVGASGSTDTQYF. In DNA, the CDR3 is TGCGCCAGCAGCCAAGTTGGGGCTAGCGGGAGTACAGATACGCAGTATTTT.

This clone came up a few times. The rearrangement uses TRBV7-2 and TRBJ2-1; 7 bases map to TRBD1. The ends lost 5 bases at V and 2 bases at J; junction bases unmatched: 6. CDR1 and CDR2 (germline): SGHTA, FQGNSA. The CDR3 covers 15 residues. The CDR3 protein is CASSTDRSAYNEQFF. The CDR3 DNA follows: TGTGCCAGCAGCACGGACAGGTCCGCCTACAATGAGCAGTTCTTC.

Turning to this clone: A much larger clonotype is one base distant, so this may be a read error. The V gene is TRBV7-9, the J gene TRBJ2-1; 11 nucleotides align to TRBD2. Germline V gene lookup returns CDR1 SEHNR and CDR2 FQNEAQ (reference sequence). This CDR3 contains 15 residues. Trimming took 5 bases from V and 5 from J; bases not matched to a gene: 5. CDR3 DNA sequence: TGTGCCAGCAGCCTGGGACTAGCGGAAAACAATGAGCAGTTCTTC. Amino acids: CASSLGLAENNEQFF.

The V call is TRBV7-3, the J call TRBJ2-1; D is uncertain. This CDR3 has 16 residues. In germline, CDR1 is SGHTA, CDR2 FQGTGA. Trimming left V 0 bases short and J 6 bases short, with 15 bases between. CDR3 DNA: TGTGCCAGCAGCTTAACAGGTGGGAACGGGCTCAATGAGCAGTTCTTC. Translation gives CASSLTGGNGLNEQFF.

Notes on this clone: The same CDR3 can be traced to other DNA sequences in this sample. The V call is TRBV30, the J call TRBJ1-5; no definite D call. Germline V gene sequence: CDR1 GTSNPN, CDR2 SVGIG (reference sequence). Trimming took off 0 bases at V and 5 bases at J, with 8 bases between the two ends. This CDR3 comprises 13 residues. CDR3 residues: CAWSVPGDQPQHF. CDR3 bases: TGTGCCTGGAGTGTACCGGGAGATCAGCCCCAGCATTTT.

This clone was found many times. The CDR3 protein is CAILAGGHNEQFF. The CDR3 nucleotides are TGTGCCATCCTAGCGGGAGGACACAATGAGCAGTTCTTC. V is TRBV28 and J is TRBJ2-1; 11 nucleotides agree with TRBD2. Germline assignment: CDR1 MDHEN and CDR2 SYDVKM. This CDR3 has 13 residues. V was clipped by 10 bases and J by 5 bases; unmatched bases: 4.

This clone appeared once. The CDR3 is CASSLVSGTGYQPQHF. In DNA, the CDR3 is TGTGCCAGCAGCTTGGTTTCCGGGACAGGGTATCAGCCCCAGCATTTT. The chain has TRBV7-2 and TRBJ1-5; the match to TRBD1 covers 9 bases. Germline assignment: CDR1 SGHTA and CDR2 FQGNSA. CDR3 length: 16 residues. The junction had 8 bases not matched to a gene; V was cut back by 3 bases and J by 5 bases.

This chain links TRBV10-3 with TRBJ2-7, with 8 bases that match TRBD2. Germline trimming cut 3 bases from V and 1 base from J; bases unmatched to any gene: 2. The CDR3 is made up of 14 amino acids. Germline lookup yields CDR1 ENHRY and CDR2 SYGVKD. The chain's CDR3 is CAISEAGASYEQYF. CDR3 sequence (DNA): TGTGCCATCAGTGAAGCGGGAGCGTCCTACGAGCAGTACTTC.

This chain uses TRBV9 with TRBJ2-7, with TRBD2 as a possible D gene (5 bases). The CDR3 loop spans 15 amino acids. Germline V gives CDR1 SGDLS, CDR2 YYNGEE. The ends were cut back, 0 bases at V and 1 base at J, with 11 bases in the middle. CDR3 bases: TGTGCCAGCAGCGTAGCCCCGGGAAATTCCTACGAGCAGTACTTC. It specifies CASSVAPGNSYEQYF.

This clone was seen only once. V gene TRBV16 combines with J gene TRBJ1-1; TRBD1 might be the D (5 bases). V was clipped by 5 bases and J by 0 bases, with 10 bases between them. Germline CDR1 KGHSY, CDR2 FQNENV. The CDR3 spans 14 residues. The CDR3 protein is CASSWDGLNTEAFF. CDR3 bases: TGTGCCAGCAGCTGGGACGGCCTGAACACTGAAGCTTTCTTT.